Described below is a single T cell receptor (beta chain) sequence and its context. This sample is drawn from a study of blood T cell repertoires in COVID-19. Some clones are missing from TCRdb's copy, which holds only in-frame ones; the method was immunoSEQ multiplex PCR. The data hold roughly 360,000 clones, with around 87% observed a single time. V lost 6 bases, J lost 6 bases, and 18 bases lay in between. The CDR3 extends over 14 amino acids. Germline values: CDR1 GTSNPN, CDR2 SVGIG (reference sequence). Clinical history reported by participants formed the basis on which cohorts were assigned. Symptom resolution, clearance, or two negative PCRs marked the recovered donors of Cohort 3.

The clonotype originates from a man younger than 45 who had recovered from COVID-19. The sample consisted of PBMCs or T cells enriched from blood (not recorded which). This chain uses TRBV30 with TRBJ1-5, with D tentatively TRBD1 (5 bases). Here the CDR3 reads CACKSGGGIQPQHF. CDR3 DNA: TGTGCCTGCAAATCCGGGGGGGGAATTCAGCCCCAGCATTTT.